This TCR beta chain derives from a study of preoperative IRX-2 immunotherapy in early breast cancer. As concerns this clone: Its ends do not fully match the called genes, so a read error is possible.

Germline assignment: CDR1 MNHGY and CDR2 SAAAGT. The CDR3 is 15 amino acids. The data were produced by immunoSEQ multiplex PCR, yet TCRdb's version contains in-frame clones alone and is incomplete. The sample contains approximately 11,000 clones, around 85% of which appear only once. Treatment meaning: preoperative locoregional IRX-2 cytokine immunotherapy. Patients received preoperative, locoregional IRX-2 cytokine immunotherapy in a phase Ib study. The sequences come from lymph node tissue, collected before IRX-2 immunotherapy. This chain joins TRBV6-8 and TRBJ1-5; the D gene is possibly TRBD1 (6 bases). The TCR sequence derives from a human donor with breast cancer. The CDR3 DNA reads TGTGCCATCAGTCAGGGACACTCCAGCAATCAGCCCCAGCATTTT. This translates into CAISQGHSSNQPQHF.